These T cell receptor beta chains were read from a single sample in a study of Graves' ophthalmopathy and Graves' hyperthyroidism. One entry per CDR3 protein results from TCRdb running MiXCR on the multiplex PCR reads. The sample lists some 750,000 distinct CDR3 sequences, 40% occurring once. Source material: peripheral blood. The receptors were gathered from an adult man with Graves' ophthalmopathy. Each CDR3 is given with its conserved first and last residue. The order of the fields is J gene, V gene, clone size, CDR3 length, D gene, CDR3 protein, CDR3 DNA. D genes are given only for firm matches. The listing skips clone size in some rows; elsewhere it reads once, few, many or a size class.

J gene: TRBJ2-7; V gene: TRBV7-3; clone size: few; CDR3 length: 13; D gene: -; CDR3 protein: CASRKAVSYEQYF; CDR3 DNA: TGTGCCAGCAGGAAGGCGGTCTCCTACGAGCAGTACTTC
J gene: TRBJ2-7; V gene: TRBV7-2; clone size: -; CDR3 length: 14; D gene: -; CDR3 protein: CASSLGQTSVEQYF; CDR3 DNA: TGTGCCAGCAGCTTAGGGCAGACATCCGTAGAGCAGTACTTC
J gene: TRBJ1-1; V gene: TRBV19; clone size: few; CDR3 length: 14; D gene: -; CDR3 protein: CASSIVPGPVGAFF; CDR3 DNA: TGTGCCAGTAGTATAGTACCCGGGCCCGTCGGAGCTTTCTTT
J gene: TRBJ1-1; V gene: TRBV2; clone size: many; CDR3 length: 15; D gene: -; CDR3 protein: CASREDSLMNTEAFF; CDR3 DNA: TGTGCCAGCAGAGAGGACAGCCTTATGAACACTGAAGCTTTCTTT
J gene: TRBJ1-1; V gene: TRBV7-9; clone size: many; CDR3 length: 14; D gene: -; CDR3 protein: CASSLALENTEAFF; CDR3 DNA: TGTGCCAGCAGCTTAGCGCTAGAGAACACTGAAGCTTTCTTT
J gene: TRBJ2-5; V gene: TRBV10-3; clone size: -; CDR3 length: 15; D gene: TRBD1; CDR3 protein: CAISALTGDAETQYF; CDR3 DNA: TGTGCCATCAGTGCACTGACAGGGGACGCGGAGACCCAGTACTTC
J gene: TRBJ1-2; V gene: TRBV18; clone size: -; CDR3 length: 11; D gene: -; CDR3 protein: CASSPSSGYTF; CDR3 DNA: TGTGCCAGCTCACCATCCTCTGGCTACACCTTC
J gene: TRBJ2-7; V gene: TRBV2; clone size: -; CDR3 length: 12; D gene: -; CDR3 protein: CASSEMWDEQYF; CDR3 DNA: TGTGCCAGCAGTGAAATGTGGGACGAGCAGTACTTC
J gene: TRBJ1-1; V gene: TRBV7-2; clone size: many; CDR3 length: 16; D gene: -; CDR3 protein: CASSKEQVETNTEAFF; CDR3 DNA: TGTGCCAGCAGCAAAGAGCAGGTAGAGACGAACACTGAAGCTTTCTTT
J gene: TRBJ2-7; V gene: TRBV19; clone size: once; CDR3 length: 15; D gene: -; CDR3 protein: CASSIDQVPFYEQYF; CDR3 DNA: TGTGCCAGTAGTATAGATCAGGTACCTTTCTACGAGCAGTACTTC